These 2 T cell receptor beta chains were sequenced from one sample in a study of TIL therapy for anti-PD-1-resistant metastatic lung cancer. Time point indicated: pre-treatment sample, taken before nivolumab and TIL therapy. Most excised metastases sampled were pleural nodules or supraclavicular lymph nodes. The immunoSEQ assay was v3. Only in-frame clones appear in the TCRdb table, and some are missing; sequencing was by immunoSEQ multiplex PCR. Among 95,000 or so clones listed, roughly 65% were seen once. The sample in question was tumor tissue, obtained at baseline. These TCRs come from a person aged 25 to 80 with non-small cell lung cancer.

The J gene is TRBJ2-7, the V gene TRBV7-2, with 7 positions matching TRBD1. The CDR3 length is 12 residues. Germline V gene sequence: CDR1 SGHTA, CDR2 FQGNSA. The ends lost 1 base at V and 7 bases at J; junction bases unmatched: 1. The CDR3 DNA reads as TGTGCCAGCAGCTTAGGGACAGGAGAGCAGTACTTC. This encodes CASSLGTGEQYF. The full variable domain, completed using reference TRBV7-2 and TRBJ2-7, is GAGVSQSPSNKVTEKGKDVELRCDPISGHTALYWYRQSLGQGLEFLIYFQGNSAPDKSGLPSDRFSAERTGGSVSTLTIQRTQQEDSAVYLCASSLGTGEQYFGPGTRLTVT.

This clone was counted a few times. V and J are TRBV21-1 and TRBJ1-2; the table's D call, TRBD1, was not checked against the DNA. TRBV21-1 is listed as a pseudogene. The CDR3 contains 16 residues. CDR3 region: CASTPRGGTGRYGYTF. CDR3 sequence (DNA): TGTGCCAGCACCCCCCGAGGGGGGACAGGGAGGTATGGCTACACCTTC.